The T cell receptor (beta chain) under discussion was sequenced for a study of blood T cell repertoires in COVID-19. For the study at large: PBMCs, B-cell-depleted T cells, or T cells provided the cDNA or gDNA that made up the material.

Germline V gene lookup returns CDR1 ENHRY and CDR2 SYGVKD. The CDR3 loop spans 17 amino acids. V lost 4 bases to trimming and J lost 2 bases; unmatched junction nucleotides: 6. Seattle enrolled patients during active infection and tracked them longitudinally. Under the authors' procedure: For nucleated cells, counts were estimated from reference gene primer amplification. Sequencing used immunoSEQ multiplex PCR; TCRdb keeps in-frame clones, though not all of them. Clone size and V and J calls were adopted from that table, with D and trimming inferred from the DNA. The sample lists 40,000 to 50,000 clones, about 89% occurring once.

This chain links TRBV10-3 with TRBJ2-3; 13 bases are a match to TRBD2. The specimen was peripheral blood. The TCR sequence derives from a woman aged 80 or over with COVID-19, enrolled during active disease. CDR3 loop: CAISGMGLAGYTDTQYF. CDR3 DNA: TGTGCCATCAGTGGAATGGGACTAGCGGGGTACACAGATACGCAGTATTTT.